This T cell receptor (beta chain) was observed in a study of T cells expressing NK-cell markers. Study details: In sorted CD3+CD56+NKG2C+, CD3+CD56+NKG2C- and CD3+CD56-NKG2C+ T cells, TCR beta repertoires were obtained.

Regarding this clonotype: Its specificity is not known.

General study results and limits: A handful of donors showed these clonotypes also leading the CD3+CD56-NKG2C+ fraction.

UMIs accompanied the 5'RACE template switching by which TCR beta cDNA was made. TCRdb re-called the 5' RACE reads, yielding one record per CDR3 amino acid sequence without DNA. This sample contains about 440,000 distinct CDR3 sequences. Material for sequencing was blood T cells: a sorted CD56 or NKG2C T cell subset, CD4+ or CD8+ T cells, or bulk PBMC T cells (not recorded which). This TCR was sampled from a woman aged 18-69 years in good health.

The CDR3 is CARRTRSLSYEQYF. V usage is TRBV5-1 and J usage is TRBJ2-7; absent DNA, TCRdb's TRBD2 call cannot be checked. The CDR3 extends over 14 amino acids. Germline V CDR1 and CDR2: SGHRS, YFSETQ.